One T cell receptor (beta chain) is described in this entry. Its antigen is as yet unknown. Measured with immunoSEQ multiplex PCR; TCRdb has only the in-frame clones, and not every one. Here the sample spans roughly 450,000 clones, more than 65% being singletons. V dropped 3 bases and J dropped 8 bases, with 17 bases sitting between them. The CDR3 totals 14 residues. Germline lookup yields CDR1 SGHRS and CDR2 YFSETQ. This specimen belongs to a study of shared clonotypes between healthy human individuals. Points from the study as a whole: Sequencing depth was a factor that was expected to affect clonotype sharing among donors.

The sequence derives from a middle-aged woman in good health. Some clones in this sample may be carry-over from other donors' samples. Sequenced sample: PBMCs. This rearrangement joins TRBV5-1 to TRBJ1-2; the D gene is possibly TRBD1 (5 bases). The CDR3 here is CASSSPGPAGGYTF. CDR3 nucleotides: TGCGCCAGCAGCTCACCGGGACCTGCTGGGGGCTACACCTTC.